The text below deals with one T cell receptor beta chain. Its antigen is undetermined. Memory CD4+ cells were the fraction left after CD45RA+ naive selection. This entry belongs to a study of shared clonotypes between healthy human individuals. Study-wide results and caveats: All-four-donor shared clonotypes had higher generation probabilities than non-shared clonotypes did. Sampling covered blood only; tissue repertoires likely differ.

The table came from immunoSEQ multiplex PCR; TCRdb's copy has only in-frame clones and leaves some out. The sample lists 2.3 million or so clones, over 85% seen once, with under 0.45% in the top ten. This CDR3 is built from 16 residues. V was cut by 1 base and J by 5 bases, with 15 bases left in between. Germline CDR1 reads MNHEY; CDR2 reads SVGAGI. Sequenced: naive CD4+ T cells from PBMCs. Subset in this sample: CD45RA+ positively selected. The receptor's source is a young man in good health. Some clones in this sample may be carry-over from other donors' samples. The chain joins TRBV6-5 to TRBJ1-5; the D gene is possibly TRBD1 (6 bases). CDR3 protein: CASSYFPTGRDQPQHF. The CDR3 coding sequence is TGTGCCAGCAGTTACTTCCCAACAGGGAGGGATCAGCCCCAGCATTTT.